This entry lists 25 T cell receptor beta chains sequenced from one sample in a study of graft-versus-host responses after intestinal transplantation. The data were produced by immunoSEQ multiplex PCR, yet TCRdb's version contains in-frame clones alone and is incomplete. Found here are around 90,000 clones, roughly 89% of them singletons; the top ten hold about 0.3%. These TCRs are of unknown antigen specificity. This sample comprised unstimulated CD4+ T cells sorted from spleen or lymph node cells, obtained before intestinal transplant. Receptors originate from a human donor who received an intestinal transplant.

The chain recombines TRBV11-3 with TRBJ2-7; D might be TRBD1 (7 bases). Trimming pared 1 base from V and 0 bases from J, leaving 10 bases between. The CDR3 runs to 15 residues. Germline-derived CDR1 and CDR2 are SGHNT and YENEEA. This CDR3 is CASSLGGDSSYEQYF. The DNA for the CDR3 is TGTGCCAGCAGCTTAGGGGGGGACAGCTCCTACGAGCAGTACTTC.

The chain links TRBV6-5 to TRBJ2-7; D uncertain. Germline V gene data show CDR1 as MNHEY and CDR2 as SVGAGI. The CDR3 consists of 13 residues. Trimming cost V 10 bases and J 6 bases, with 19 bases left between them. DNA of the CDR3: TGTGCCACCCAAAAAGATGTTTTCGGCGAGCAGTACTTC. Translation: CATQKDVFGEQYF.

CDR3 sequence reads: CASTLQATNEKLFF. The CDR3 coding sequence is TGTGCCAGTACGCTCCAAGCAACTAATGAAAAACTGTTTTTT. The chain combines TRBV19 with TRBJ1-4; D uncertain. V shed 7 bases and J shed 0 bases, with 9 bases lying between them. The CDR3 extends over 14 amino acids. Germline CDR1 is LNHDA and CDR2 is SQIVND (reference sequence).

The gene calls are TRBV2 and TRBJ1-4; no definite D call. V lost 3 bases and J 8 bases, leaving 16 bases between the germline ends. Germline CDR1 reads SNHLY; CDR2 reads FYNNEI. The CDR3 is 15 residues long. The CDR3 DNA is TGTGCCAGCAGTGACATAGGCTCGGGGAGCGAAAAACTGTTTTTT. Residues: CASSDIGSGSEKLFF.

The V and J genes are TRBV18 and TRBJ1-6, with 9 positions matching TRBD1. This CDR3 is built from 15 residues. Germline CDR1 and CDR2: KGHSH and LQKENI. V trimming: 4 bases; J trimming: 6 bases; junction bases outside the gene matches: 4. CDR3 region: CASSLQGAGNSPLHF. In DNA, the CDR3 is TGTGCCAGCTCACTACAGGGGGCTGGTAATTCACCCCTCCACTTT.

J is TRBJ2-3 and V is TRBV27; possible D gene TRBD2, 6 bases. V lost 1 base to trimming and J lost 2 bases, with 10 bases between them. This CDR3 is built from 15 residues. Germline lookup yields CDR1 MNHEY and CDR2 SMNVEV (reference sequence). CDR3 region: CASSLYGSPTDTQYF. DNA for the CDR3: TGTGCCAGCAGTTTATACGGGAGCCCCACAGATACGCAGTATTTT.

J is TRBJ2-7 and V is TRBV5-4; the match to TRBD2 covers 7 bases. The CDR3 sequence is 17 residues long. CDR1 is SGHNT, CDR2 YYREEE, per germline (reference sequence). V lost 1 base, J lost 0 bases, and 10 bases stayed unmatched. DNA for the CDR3: TGTGCCAGCAGCTTGAAGGTTGTTCGCGGGAGCTCCTACGAGCAGTACTTC. Residues: CASSLKVVRGSSYEQYF.

The chain links TRBV5-1 to TRBJ1-5; D is uncertain. Trimming removed 0 bases at V and 4 bases at J, with 11 bases between. The CDR3 runs to 15 residues. Germline V CDR1 and CDR2: SGHRS, YFSETQ. CDR3 DNA: TGCGCCAGCAGCTTGGCGGGGAACAGAAATCAGCCCCAGCATTTT. Translated, it gives CASSLAGNRNQPQHF.

V gene TRBV11-2 combines with J gene TRBJ1-2; 9 bases fit TRBD1. In germline, CDR1 is SGHAT, CDR2 FQNNGV. V was clipped by 4 bases and J by 1 base; unmatched bases: 10. This CDR3 is built from 17 residues. CDR3 coding DNA: TGTGCCAGCAGCTCCAACAGGGGGCGGCCACGTAACTATGGCTACACCTTC. It is translated as CASSSNRGRPRNYGYTF. Supplemented by reference TRBV11-2 and TRBJ1-2, the full variable domain reads EAGVAQSPRYKIIEKRQSVAFWCNPISGHATLYWYQQILGQGPKLLIQFQNNGVVDDSQLPKDRFSAERLKGVDSTLKIQPAKLEDSAVYLCASSSNRGRPRNYGYTFGSGTRLTVV.

Here the CDR3 reads CASSQEALQREEIPPGANVLTF. The CDR3 coding sequence is TGCGCCAGCAGCCAAGAGGCGCTTCAGCGGGAAGAAATCCCACCTGGGGCCAACGTCCTGACTTTC. The chain recombines TRBV4-1 with TRBJ2-6; 7 positions match TRBD2. The V gene's germline CDR1 is MGHRA and CDR2 YSYEKL. After removal of 0 bases from V and 2 bases from J, the junction contained 19 bases not matched to a gene. The CDR3 has 22 amino acids.

V is TRBV7-9 and J is TRBJ2-5; 11 positions agree with TRBD1. The CDR3 extends over 15 amino acids. The junction had 3 bases not matched to a gene; V was cut back by 2 bases and J by 4 bases. CDR1 and CDR2 from the germline V gene are SEHNR and FQNEAQ (reference sequence). The CDR3 sequence: CASSLPGQGGETQYF. CDR3 sequence (DNA): TGTGCCAGCAGCTTACCGGGACAGGGGGGAGAGACCCAGTACTTC. Full variable domain (missing parts from reference TRBV7-9 and TRBJ2-5): DTGVSQNPRHKITKRGQNVTFRCDPISEHNRLYWYRQTLGQGPEFLTYFQNEAQLEKSRLLSDRFSAERPKGSFSTLEIQRTEQGDSAMYLCASSLPGQGGETQYFGPGTRLLVL.

CDR3 loop: CASSLAGQGPTEAFF. CDR3 in DNA: TGTGCCAGCAGCTTAGCGGGACAGGGTCCCACTGAAGCTTTCTTT. The chain couples TRBV7-3 to TRBJ1-1; 9 bases are shared with TRBD1. This CDR3 has 15 amino acids. The V segment lost 2 bases and the J segment 4 bases; nucleotides outside the gene matches: 5. Germline lookup yields CDR1 SGHTA and CDR2 FQGTGA.

CDR3 in DNA: TGTGCCAGCAGCCAAGAGACAGGGCGACAGCCCCAGCATTTT. Translation: CASSQETGRQPQHF. The chain links TRBV4-2 to TRBJ1-5, with TRBD1 matching 7 bases. J lost 7 bases, V lost 0 bases, and 3 bases had no gene match. Germline V lookup: CDR1 LGHNA, CDR2 YNFKEQ. CDR3 length: 14 residues.

This sequence joins TRBV7-9 and TRBJ1-4; D ambiguous. The CDR3 has 15 amino acids. Per the germline V gene, CDR1 is SEHNR and CDR2 is FQNEAQ (reference sequence). The V end lost 2 bases, the J end lost 4 bases, and 11 bases lay between the germline ends. For the CDR3, the DNA is TGTGCCAGCAGCTTATTGGGCCGGAATAATGAAAAACTGTTTTTT. Translated, it gives CASSLLGRNNEKLFF.

This chain joins TRBV7-3 and TRBJ1-6; 7 bases fit TRBD1. The germline V gene encodes CDR1 SGHTA and CDR2 FQGTGA. V lost 3 bases to trimming and J lost 9 bases; unmatched junction nucleotides: 2. There are 13 residues in the CDR3. CDR3: CASSLGQSSPLHF. CDR3 nucleotide sequence: TGTGCCAGCAGCTTGGGACAGTCTTCACCCCTCCACTTT.

The chain uses TRBV7-3 and TRBJ1-5; perhaps TRBD1 as D (6 bases). The CDR3 is made up of 15 amino acids. V was cut by 10 bases and J by 4 bases, with 20 bases left in between. Per the germline V gene, CDR1 is SGHTA and CDR2 is FQGTGA. The CDR3, as DNA: TGTGCCACCCCTTTGACGGACAGCCTAAATCAGCCCCAGCATTTT. It translates to CATPLTDSLNQPQHF.

The chain joins TRBV2 to TRBJ1-2; 11 nucleotides match TRBD1. Trimming cost V 6 bases and J 7 bases; bases outside gene matches: 13. CDR1 is SNHLY, CDR2 FYNNEI, per germline. The CDR3 totals 16 residues. The CDR3 region has the DNA TGTGCCAGCAGCGGTGACTGGACAGGGGGCGAATCTGGCTACACCTTC. Residues: CASSGDWTGGESGYTF.

This chain connects TRBV2 to TRBJ2-2, with 9 bases identical to TRBD2. This CDR3 contains 15 residues. The trim removed 11 bases at V and 3 bases at J, leaving 10 bases unmatched. Germline V CDR1 and CDR2: SNHLY, FYNNEI. The CDR3 sequence: CAVPAQREDTGELFF. CDR3 sequence (DNA): TGTGCCGTACCGGCCCAGCGGGAGGACACCGGGGAGCTGTTTTTT. The complete variable domain, with remaining parts taken from reference TRBV2 and TRBJ2-2, reads EPEVTQTPSHQVTQMGQEVILRCVPISNHLYFYWYRQILGQKVEFLVSFYNNEISEKSEIFDDQFSVERPDGSNFTLKIRSTKLEDSAMYFCAVPAQREDTGELFFGEGSRLTVL.

The rearrangement links TRBV7-9 to TRBJ2-7; D is tentatively TRBD1 or TRBD2 (5 bases each). The CDR3 sequence is 14 residues long. Germline V gene lookup returns CDR1 SEHNR and CDR2 FQNEAQ (reference sequence). Trimming left V 2 bases short and J 5 bases short, with 13 bases between. The CDR3, as DNA: TGTGCCAGCAGCTTATCGGGACGCTTCCACGAGCAGTACTTC. This encodes CASSLSGRFHEQYF.

This clone has only one observation. The rearrangement links TRBV6-1 to TRBJ2-3; D gene ambiguous. Germline CDR1 MNHNS, CDR2 SASEGT. Trimming stripped 7 bases from V and 3 bases from J, with 11 bases between. CDR3 length: 13 amino acids. Here the CDR3 DNA reads TGTGCCAGCAAAGTAGCCCCAACAGATACGCAGTATTTT. Translating it yields CASKVAPTDTQYF.

The chain carries TRBV6-6 and TRBJ1-1; no firm D call. The CDR3 is 14 amino acids. V was shortened by 3 bases and J by 6 bases, with 14 bases between the two germline ends. Germline CDR1 and CDR2: MNHNY and SVGAGI (reference sequence). The CDR3 region is CASSYWGFWAEAFF. The CDR3 DNA reads TGTGCCAGCAGTTATTGGGGTTTTTGGGCTGAAGCTTTCTTT.

V and J are TRBV5-1 and TRBJ2-1; tentatively, D is TRBD2 (5 bases). Germline V lookup: CDR1 SGHRS, CDR2 YFSETQ. V gave up 0 bases and J gave up 5 bases, with 9 bases separating them. The CDR3 contains 14 residues. The CDR3 sequence is CASSLVGSDNEQFF. The CDR3 DNA is TGCGCCAGCAGCTTGGTTGGTAGCGACAATGAGCAGTTCTTC.

This clone is a singleton in its sample. This chain uses TRBV29-1 with TRBJ1-1; no clear D. Per the germline V gene, CDR1 is SQVTM and CDR2 is ANQGSEA. Trimming shortened V by 4 bases and J by 1 base, and 7 bases separated the two germline ends. The CDR3 consists of 12 residues. CDR3 nucleotides: TGCAGCGTTGCTTGGCAGAACACTGAAGCTTTCTTT. Its protein product is CSVAWQNTEAFF.

The chain recombines TRBV28 with TRBJ2-5; the match to TRBD1 covers 7 bases. V shed 6 bases and J 5 bases; nucleotides not matched to a gene: 12. The CDR3 spans 15 residues. Germline CDR1 reads MDHEN; CDR2 reads SYDVKM. CDR3 in DNA: TGTGCCAGCAGCCCCGGACAGGCATCACGGGAGACCCAGTACTTC. Protein: CASSPGQASRETQYF.

The genes are TRBV28 and TRBJ2-7; 8 nucleotides match TRBD1. Trimming took 1 base from V and 2 from J; bases not matched to a gene: 4. Germline CDR1 reads MDHEN; CDR2 reads SYDVKM. CDR3 length equals 15 residues. DNA for the CDR3: TGTGCCAGCAGTTTATTGGGGACAGGTACCTACGAGCAGTACTTC. This sequence encodes CASSLLGTGTYEQYF.